This TCR beta chain appears in the sequencing data of a study of blood T cell repertoires in COVID-19. Study summary: Nucleic acid was either cDNA or gDNA, and it came from T cells, B-cell-depleted T cells, or PBMCs.

The data were produced by immunoSEQ multiplex PCR, yet TCRdb's version contains in-frame clones alone and is incomplete. Among roughly 200,000 clones listed, 70% to 80% were seen once. The material sequenced was peripheral blood. This clonotype originated in a woman in her forties with COVID-19, enrolled during active disease.

The CDR3 DNA is TGTGCCACCCGAAGCGGGAGGGTGGGGGAGACCCAGTACTTC. This sequence encodes CATRSGRVGETQYF. The rearrangement uses TRBV7-6 and TRBJ2-5; 10 nucleotides agree with TRBD2. The CDR3 consists of 14 residues. Germline assignment: CDR1 SGHVS and CDR2 FNYEAQ. V was clipped by 10 bases and J by 5 bases; unmatched bases: 10.